Listed here are 3 T cell receptor beta chains from one sample, sequenced in a study of early T cells in non-severe SARS-CoV-2 infection. In TCRdb, the 5' RACE reads were re-called with MiXCR into one record per CDR3 protein. The sample includes roughly 100,000 distinct CDR3 sequences, 13% seen only once; the top ten take 6% to 7%. Sequenced sample: whole blood. These receptors came from an adult who was a healthcare worker with PCR-confirmed SARS-CoV-2 infection or an uninfected control (not recorded which).

This clonotype was recorded a few times. The genes are TRBV9 and TRBJ2-2; TRBD2 aligns across 12 bases. CDR1 is SGDLS and CDR2 is YYNGEE in the germline V gene. This CDR3 region has 16 residues. V trimming: 4 bases; J trimming: 6 bases; junction bases outside the gene matches: 7. The CDR3 region has the DNA TGTGCCAGCAGCTCCGGCTCTAGCGGGAGGGCCGGGGAGCTGTTTTTT. Protein: CASSSGSSGRAGELFF.

The chain combines TRBV6-2 or TRBV6-3 with TRBJ2-5; maybe TRBD2 (5 bases). V was pared by 3 bases and J by 7 bases, with 24 bases between. CDR1 is MNHEY, CDR2 SVGEGT, per germline. The CDR3 contains 17 residues. As DNA, the CDR3 is TGTGCCAGCAGTTATAACAGCGGCGGCGGCTTTCGGACGACCCAGTACTTC. This gives the protein CASSYNSGGGFRTTQYF.

V gene TRBV20-1 combines with J gene TRBJ2-7; possibly TRBD2 for D (6 bases). V shed 6 bases and J shed 5 bases, with 23 bases lying between them. Germline loops: CDR1 DFQATT, CDR2 SNEGSKA (reference sequence). The CDR3 has 15 amino acids. CDR3 protein: CSALSRRASKDEQYF. DNA for the CDR3: TGCAGTGCCTTGTCGCGGAGGGCGTCTAAAGACGAGCAGTACTTC.